This T cell receptor beta chain appears in the sequencing data of a study of T cells in narcolepsy. Study overall: Patients with NT1 or NT2 and healthy control donors were enrolled.

The data were produced by immunoSEQ multiplex PCR, yet TCRdb's version contains in-frame clones alone and is incomplete. The repertoire includes about 26,000 clones, about four fifths of them detected once, and about 1.1% sits in the top ten. Regarding this clone: Its antigen is currently unknown.

Study-level results: Reportedly, autoreactive clonotypes were serially detected in patients' blood but not controls'. Autoreactive clone sequences were missing from some blood memory CD4+ repertoires. Comparing one patient's CSF and blood CD4+ clonotypes highlighted HCRT- and TRIB2-specific autoreactive clonotypes.

The sequence came from a human donor in good health. Sequences were obtained from memory (CD45RA-) CD4+ T cells from blood.

The CDR3 DNA follows: TGTGCCAGCTCAGAACAGCGATCAAATGAAAAACTGTTTTTT. Amino acid sequence: CASSEQRSNEKLFF. V usage is TRBV18 and J usage is TRBJ1-4; no clear D gene. The germline V and J ends were trimmed by 5 bases and 5 bases, with 12 bases remaining between them. The CDR3 consists of 14 residues. In germline, CDR1 is KGHSH, CDR2 LQKENI.